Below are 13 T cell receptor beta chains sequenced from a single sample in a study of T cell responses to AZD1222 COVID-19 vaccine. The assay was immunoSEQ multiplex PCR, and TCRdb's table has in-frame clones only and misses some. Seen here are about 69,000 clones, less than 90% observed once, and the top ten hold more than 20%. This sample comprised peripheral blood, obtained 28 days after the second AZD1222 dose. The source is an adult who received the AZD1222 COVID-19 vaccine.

CDR3 sequence reads: CAWSTMGEGTQYF. CDR3 sequence (DNA): TGTGCCTGGAGTACCATGGGTGAGGGGACGCAGTATTTT. The V gene is TRBV30, the J gene TRBJ2-3; tentatively, D is TRBD1 or TRBD2 (5 bases each). Trimming stripped 2 bases from V and 9 bases from J, with 15 bases between. The CDR3 sequence is 13 residues long. The germline V gene has CDR1 GTSNPN and CDR2 SVGIG (reference sequence).

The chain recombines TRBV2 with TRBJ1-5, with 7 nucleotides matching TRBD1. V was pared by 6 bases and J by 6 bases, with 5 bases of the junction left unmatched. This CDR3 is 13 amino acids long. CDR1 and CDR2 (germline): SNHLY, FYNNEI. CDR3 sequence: CASSPGQAQPQHF. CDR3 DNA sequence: TGTGCCAGCAGCCCTGGACAGGCTCAGCCCCAGCATTTT.

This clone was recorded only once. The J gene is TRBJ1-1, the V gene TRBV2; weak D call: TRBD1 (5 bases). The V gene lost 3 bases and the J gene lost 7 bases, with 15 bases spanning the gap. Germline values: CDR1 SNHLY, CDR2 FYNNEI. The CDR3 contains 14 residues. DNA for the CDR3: TGTGCCAGCAGTGACCCGGGACGCAAATATGAAGCTTTCTTT. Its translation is CASSDPGRKYEAFF.

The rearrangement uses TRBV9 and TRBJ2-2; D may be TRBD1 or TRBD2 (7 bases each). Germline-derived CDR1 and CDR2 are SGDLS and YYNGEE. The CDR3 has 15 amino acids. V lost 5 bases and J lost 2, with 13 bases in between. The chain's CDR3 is CASRGGGANTGELFF. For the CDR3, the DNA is TGTGCCAGCAGGGGAGGGGGCGCCAACACCGGGGAGCTGTTTTTT.

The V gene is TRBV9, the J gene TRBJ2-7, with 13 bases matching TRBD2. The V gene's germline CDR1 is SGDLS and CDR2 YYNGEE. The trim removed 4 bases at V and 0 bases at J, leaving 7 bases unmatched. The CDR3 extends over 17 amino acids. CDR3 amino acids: CASSFPGLAGPSYEQYF. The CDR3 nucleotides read TGTGCCAGCAGCTTCCCGGGACTAGCGGGGCCCTCCTACGAGCAGTACTTC.

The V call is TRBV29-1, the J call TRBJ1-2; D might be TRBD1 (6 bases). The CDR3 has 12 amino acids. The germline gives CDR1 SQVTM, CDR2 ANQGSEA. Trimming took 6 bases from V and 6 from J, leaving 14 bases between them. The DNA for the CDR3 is TGCAGCGTGGAGGACTGGGGGCATGGCTACACCTTC. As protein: CSVEDWGHGYTF.

This CDR3 reads CSGGQGVEAFF. DNA of the CDR3: TGCAGCGGGGGACAGGGGGTCGAAGCTTTCTTT. The chain has TRBV29-1 and TRBJ1-1, with 11 bases aligning to TRBD1. From germline, CDR1 is SQVTM and CDR2 ANQGSEA. V trimming: 7 bases; J trimming: 8 bases; junction bases outside the gene matches: 3. The CDR3 is 11 residues long.

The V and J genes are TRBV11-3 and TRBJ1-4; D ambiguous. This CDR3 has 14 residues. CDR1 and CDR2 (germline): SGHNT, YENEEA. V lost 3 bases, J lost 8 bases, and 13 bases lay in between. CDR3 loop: CASSFLGSVEKLFF. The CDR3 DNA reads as TGTGCCAGCAGCTTTCTGGGGTCTGTCGAAAAACTGTTTTTT.

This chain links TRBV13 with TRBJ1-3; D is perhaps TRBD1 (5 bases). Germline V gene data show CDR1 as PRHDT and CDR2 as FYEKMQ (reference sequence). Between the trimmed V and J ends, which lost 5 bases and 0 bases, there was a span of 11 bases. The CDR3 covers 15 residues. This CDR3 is CASSEGLDSGNTIYF. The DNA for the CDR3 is TGTGCCAGCAGCGAGGGGCTCGACTCTGGAAACACCATATATTTT.

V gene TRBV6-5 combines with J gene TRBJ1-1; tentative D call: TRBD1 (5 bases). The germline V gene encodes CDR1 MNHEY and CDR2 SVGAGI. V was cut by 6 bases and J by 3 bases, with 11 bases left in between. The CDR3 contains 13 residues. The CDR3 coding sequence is TGTGCCAGCAGAAGAACCAGGGACACTGAAGCTTTCTTT. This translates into CASRRTRDTEAFF.

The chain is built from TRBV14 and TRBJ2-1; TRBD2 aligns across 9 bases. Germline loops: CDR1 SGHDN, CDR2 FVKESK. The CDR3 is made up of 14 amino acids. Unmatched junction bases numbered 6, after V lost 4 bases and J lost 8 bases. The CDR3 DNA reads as TGTGCCAGCAGCCCCATAGCGGGAGTGGATGAGCAGTTCTTC. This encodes CASSPIAGVDEQFF.

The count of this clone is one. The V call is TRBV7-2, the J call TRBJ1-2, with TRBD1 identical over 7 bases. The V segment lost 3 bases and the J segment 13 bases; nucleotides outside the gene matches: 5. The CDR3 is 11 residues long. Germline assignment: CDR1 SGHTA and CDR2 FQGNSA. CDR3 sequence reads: CASSFDRVITF. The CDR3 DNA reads TGTGCCAGCAGCTTTGACAGGGTCATCACCTTC.

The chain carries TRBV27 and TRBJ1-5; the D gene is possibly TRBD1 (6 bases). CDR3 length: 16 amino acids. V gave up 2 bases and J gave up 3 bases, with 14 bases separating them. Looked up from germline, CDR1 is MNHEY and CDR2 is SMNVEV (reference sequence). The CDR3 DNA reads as TGTGCCAGCAGTTTAGCGGCAGGGGAGTTCAATCAGCCCCAGCATTTT. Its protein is CASSLAAGEFNQPQHF.